This entry is about one T cell receptor beta chain. Its antigen is not known. The protocol was immunoSEQ multiplex PCR, while the TCRdb copy is restricted to in-frame clones and leaves out a portion. The sample consists of roughly 11,000 clones, about nine tenths of them appearing once. After removal of 3 bases from V and 3 bases from J, the junction contained 10 bases not matched to a gene. This CDR3 region has 16 residues. Germline values: CDR1 WSHSY, CDR2 SAAADI. The data originate from a study of graft-versus-host responses after intestinal transplantation. For the study at large: Anti-thymocyte globulin served as induction for all recipients, who then took tacrolimus and steroids for about three years.

Study findings and constraints: GvH clones detected in recipient marrow included some appearing first in ileum or blood.

The sample's time point: postoperative day 105 after intestinal transplantation (dayNNNN = postoperative day). The rearrangement uses TRBV10-2 and TRBJ2-5; 7 bases match TRBD1. The source is a human patient who received an intestinal transplant, so some T cells may come from the graft donor. The starting material was PBMCs, obtained 105 days after intestinal transplantation. CDR3 in amino acids: CASSELTGLGEETQYF. The DNA for the CDR3 is TGCGCCAGCAGTGAACTGACAGGGCTGGGGGAAGAGACCCAGTACTTC.